This TCR beta chain was observed in a study of T-cell reconstitution after alpha-beta-depleted transplantation in children. The TCRbeta library incorporated unique molecular identifiers. TCRdb re-derived calls from the PCR reads in MiXCR, one entry per CDR3 protein. The sample shows roughly 610,000 distinct CDR3 sequences, more than 9% of them seen only once. Germline V gene lookup returns CDR1 DFQATT and CDR2 SNEGSKA (reference sequence). The CDR3 extends over 13 amino acids. Trimming took off 5 bases at V and 0 bases at J, with 9 bases between the two ends. The TCR sequence derives from a human donor who donated a stem cell graft to a child with acute myeloid leukemia. This sample comprised PBMCs from the stem cell graft donor, obtained from the stem cell graft. The chain links TRBV20-1 to TRBJ2-3; D gene ambiguous. The DNA for the CDR3 is TGCAGTGCTCCCCCGGAGAGCACAGATACGCAGTATTTT. It is translated as CSAPPESTDTQYF.